This T cell receptor beta chain was sequenced in a study of blood T cells in healthy people across ages. This clonotype was recorded a few times. The CDR3 runs to 13 residues. The ends lost 5 bases at V and 6 bases at J; junction bases unmatched: 7. Germline V CDR1 and CDR2: SQVTM, ANQGSEA. A sample-barcoded 5' primer and a J-beta primer mix were used in a second PCR of about 6 to 11 cycles. Every cDNA molecule carried a tag from a template-switch adaptor bearing 12 random nucleotides. TCRdb recomputed calls from the 5' RACE reads with MiXCR, one row per CDR3 protein. This repertoire shows a few hundred thousand distinct CDR3 sequences, about a quarter found once; its top ten account for approximately 3.3%. The sample was also reused in another study, on T cells of mothers and their children. As that study records: Relative to unrelated pairs, biologically related mother-child dyads exhibited marginally greater, non-significant overlap.

V is TRBV29-1 and J is TRBJ2-7; TRBD2 matches at 10 bases. The receptor was derived from a boy younger than 10 in good health. Material: blood. Here the CDR3 reads CSVRAGGLSEQYF. The DNA for the CDR3 is TGCAGCGTTCGAGCGGGAGGGCTGAGCGAGCAGTACTTC.